A selection of T cell receptor beta chains follows, all from one sample in a study of cytomegalovirus exposure and HLA in healthy donors. Sequencing used immunoSEQ multiplex PCR; TCRdb keeps in-frame clones, though not all of them. The repertoire consists of 50,000 to 65,000 clones, with around nine tenths occurring once and the leading ten covering around 8.4%. Sequencing used PBMCs. The receptors originated from a woman under 30 in good health and CMV-seropositive. Each CDR3 is given with its conserved first and last residue. The D gene is left open where the match is weak. Where a row states a size, it is once, few, many or the class of an expanded clone; other rows omit it.

clone_size: .; d_call: .; v_call: TRBV28; cdr3_length: 11; j_call: TRBJ1-1; cdr3_aa: CASRGGQKAFF; cdr3_nt: TGTGCCAGCCGGGGAGGGCAGAAAGCTTTCTTT
clone_size: .; d_call: TRBD2; v_call: TRBV9; cdr3_length: 15; j_call: TRBJ2-3; cdr3_aa: CASSVAGGRTDTQYF; cdr3_nt: TGTGCCAGCAGCGTAGCGGGGGGGCGCACAGATACGCAGTATTTT
clone_size: .; d_call: .; v_call: TRBV19; cdr3_length: 13; j_call: TRBJ1-1; cdr3_aa: CASSMEMNTEAFF; cdr3_nt: TGTGCCAGTAGTATGGAGATGAACACTGAAGCTTTCTTT
clone_size: .; d_call: .; v_call: TRBV4-3; cdr3_length: 17; j_call: TRBJ1-3; cdr3_aa: CASSQVPQVPSGNTIYF; cdr3_nt: TGCGCCAGCAGCCAAGTACCACAGGTGCCCTCTGGAAACACCATATATTTT
clone_size: .; d_call: TRBD1; v_call: TRBV19; cdr3_length: 14; j_call: TRBJ1-1; cdr3_aa: CASNVQGGNTEAFF; cdr3_nt: TGTGCCAGTAATGTTCAGGGGGGGAACACTGAAGCTTTCTTT
clone_size: .; d_call: TRBD1; v_call: TRBV5-1; cdr3_length: 15; j_call: TRBJ1-1; cdr3_aa: CASSIDRVLRDEAFF; cdr3_nt: TGCGCCAGCAGCATCGACAGGGTCTTAAGGGATGAAGCTTTCTTT
clone_size: .; d_call: TRBD1; v_call: TRBV7-9; cdr3_length: 14; j_call: TRBJ1-1; cdr3_aa: CASSLNRGGTEAFF; cdr3_nt: TGTGCCAGCAGCTTAAACAGGGGAGGCACTGAAGCTTTCTTT
clone_size: .; d_call: TRBD1; v_call: TRBV2; cdr3_length: 13; j_call: TRBJ1-5; cdr3_aa: CASGGQGSQPQHF; cdr3_nt: TGTGCCAGCGGGGGACAGGGGAGTCAGCCCCAGCATTTT
clone_size: .; d_call: .; v_call: TRBV6-1; cdr3_length: 15; j_call: TRBJ2-7; cdr3_aa: CASSEVGDGTYEQYF; cdr3_nt: TGTGCCAGCAGTGAAGTAGGGGATGGGACTTACGAGCAGTACTTC
clone_size: .; d_call: .; v_call: TRBV4-1; cdr3_length: 14; j_call: TRBJ1-1; cdr3_aa: CASKAARGNTEAFF; cdr3_nt: TGCGCCAGCAAGGCGGCCCGAGGTAACACTGAAGCTTTCTTT
clone_size: .; d_call: .; v_call: TRBV5-1; cdr3_length: 17; j_call: TRBJ1-2; cdr3_aa: CASSLGGSRATNYGYTF; cdr3_nt: TGCGCCAGCAGCTTGGGCGGCTCCAGAGCCACTAACTATGGCTACACCTTC
clone_size: .; d_call: .; v_call: TRBV10-3; cdr3_length: 12; j_call: TRBJ1-2; cdr3_aa: CAISVAGDGYTF; cdr3_nt: TGTGCCATCAGTGTGGCAGGGGATGGCTACACCTTC
clone_size: .; d_call: .; v_call: TRBV30; cdr3_length: 13; j_call: TRBJ2-7; cdr3_aa: CAWIKWETYEQYF; cdr3_nt: TGTGCCTGGATTAAATGGGAGACTTACGAGCAGTACTTC
clone_size: .; d_call: TRBD2; v_call: TRBV15; cdr3_length: 13; j_call: TRBJ2-1; cdr3_aa: CATSKGLANEQFF; cdr3_nt: TGTGCCACCAGCAAGGGACTAGCCAATGAGCAGTTCTTC
clone_size: .; d_call: .; v_call: TRBV10-3; cdr3_length: 14; j_call: TRBJ2-2; cdr3_aa: CAISGTANTGELFF; cdr3_nt: TGTGCCATCAGTGGAACAGCGAACACCGGGGAGCTGTTTTTT
clone_size: few; d_call: .; v_call: TRBV2; cdr3_length: 14; j_call: TRBJ2-7; cdr3_aa: CASSSRQVAYEQYF; cdr3_nt: TGTGCCAGCAGCTCTCGACAGGTTGCCTACGAGCAGTACTTC
clone_size: .; d_call: .; v_call: TRBV11-2; cdr3_length: 16; j_call: TRBJ1-6; cdr3_aa: CASSDIRWGQNSPLHF; cdr3_nt: TGTGCCAGCAGCGACATCCGGTGGGGGCAGAATTCACCCCTCCACTTT
clone_size: .; d_call: .; v_call: TRBV30; cdr3_length: 11; j_call: TRBJ2-2; cdr3_aa: CAWSPAGELFF; cdr3_nt: TGTGCCTGGAGTCCCGCCGGGGAGCTGTTTTTT
clone_size: .; d_call: TRBD1; v_call: TRBV19; cdr3_length: 13; j_call: TRBJ1-1; cdr3_aa: CARTRQGYTEAFF; cdr3_nt: TGTGCCAGGACCAGACAGGGGTACACTGAAGCTTTCTTT
clone_size: .; d_call: TRBD2; v_call: TRBV27; cdr3_length: 16; j_call: TRBJ2-3; cdr3_aa: CASRWGSGGPTDTQYF; cdr3_nt: TGTGCCAGCAGATGGGGATCGGGGGGGCCCACAGATACGCAGTATTTT
clone_size: .; d_call: .; v_call: TRBV4-1; cdr3_length: 14; j_call: TRBJ1-3; cdr3_aa: CASSQGPGGNTIYF; cdr3_nt: TGCGCCAGCAGCCAAGGTCCGGGTGGAAACACCATATATTTT
clone_size: .; d_call: TRBD1; v_call: TRBV5-6; cdr3_length: 13; j_call: TRBJ2-7; cdr3_aa: CASSSGQGEEQYF; cdr3_nt: TGTGCCAGCAGCTCGGGACAGGGTGAGGAGCAGTACTTC
clone_size: .; d_call: TRBD2; v_call: TRBV6-5; cdr3_length: 16; j_call: TRBJ2-1; cdr3_aa: CASSLLSGGASDEQFF; cdr3_nt: TGTGCCAGCAGTTTGCTGAGCGGGGGGGCAAGCGATGAGCAGTTCTTC
clone_size: .; d_call: TRBD2; v_call: TRBV6-1; cdr3_length: 15; j_call: TRBJ2-7; cdr3_aa: CASTPSSGGAYEQYF; cdr3_nt: TGTGCCAGCACCCCCTCGAGCGGGGGGGCATACGAGCAGTACTTC
clone_size: .; d_call: TRBD1; v_call: TRBV2; cdr3_length: 12; j_call: TRBJ1-2; cdr3_aa: CASTQGARGYTF; cdr3_nt: TGTGCCAGCACCCAGGGGGCGCGGGGCTACACCTTC
clone_size: .; d_call: .; v_call: TRBV21-1; cdr3_length: 16; j_call: TRBJ2-3; cdr3_aa: CASSKRGQGSTDTQYF; cdr3_nt: TGTGCCAGCAGCAAAAGGGGACAGGGCAGCACAGATACGCAGTATTTT
clone_size: .; d_call: TRBD1; v_call: TRBV28; cdr3_length: 13; j_call: TRBJ2-5; cdr3_aa: CASTQTGLETQYF; cdr3_nt: TGTGCCAGCACCCAGACAGGGTTGGAGACCCAGTACTTC
clone_size: .; d_call: TRBD1; v_call: TRBV5-4; cdr3_length: 13; j_call: TRBJ1-4; cdr3_aa: CASSMDRAEKLFF; cdr3_nt: TGTGCCAGCAGCATGGACAGGGCTGAAAAACTGTTTTTT
clone_size: .; d_call: .; v_call: TRBV18; cdr3_length: 12; j_call: TRBJ2-3; cdr3_aa: CASSTTGDTQYF; cdr3_nt: TGTGCCAGCTCCACCACGGGAGATACGCAGTATTTT
clone_size: .; d_call: TRBD1; v_call: TRBV7-2; cdr3_length: 14; j_call: TRBJ2-7; cdr3_aa: CASSSEGASYEQYF; cdr3_nt: TGTGCCAGCAGCTCCGAGGGGGCTAGCTACGAGCAGTACTTC
clone_size: .; d_call: .; v_call: TRBV5-1; cdr3_length: 14; j_call: TRBJ2-2; cdr3_aa: CASSLGSLTGELFF; cdr3_nt: TGCGCCAGCAGCCTCGGGAGCCTCACCGGGGAGCTGTTTTTT
clone_size: .; d_call: .; v_call: TRBV27; cdr3_length: 15; j_call: TRBJ2-7; cdr3_aa: CASSLISPGHHEQYF; cdr3_nt: TGTGCCAGCAGTTTGATTTCTCCGGGACACCACGAGCAGTACTTC
clone_size: .; d_call: .; v_call: TRBV11-2; cdr3_length: 15; j_call: TRBJ2-5; cdr3_aa: CASSLAGPIEETQYF; cdr3_nt: TGTGCCAGCAGCTTAGCAGGGCCCATAGAGGAGACCCAGTACTTC
clone_size: .; d_call: .; v_call: TRBV30; cdr3_length: 13; j_call: TRBJ2-3; cdr3_aa: CASQGRGTDTQYF; cdr3_nt: TGTGCCTCACAGGGCAGGGGCACAGATACGCAGTATTTT
clone_size: .; d_call: .; v_call: TRBV28; cdr3_length: 14; j_call: TRBJ1-5; cdr3_aa: CASSFWGRSQPQHF; cdr3_nt: TGTGCCAGCAGTTTCTGGGGGCGAAGTCAGCCCCAGCATTTT
clone_size: .; d_call: TRBD2; v_call: TRBV5-1; cdr3_length: 17; j_call: TRBJ2-3; cdr3_aa: CASSLAGGLAGADTQYF; cdr3_nt: TGCGCCAGCAGCTTGGCCGGGGGACTAGCGGGAGCAGATACGCAGTATTTT
clone_size: once; d_call: TRBD1; v_call: TRBV6-1; cdr3_length: 13; j_call: TRBJ1-1; cdr3_aa: CASFDRANTEAFF; cdr3_nt: TGCGCCAGTTTCGACAGGGCGAACACTGAAGCTTTCTTT
clone_size: .; d_call: TRBD2; v_call: TRBV5-1; cdr3_length: 17; j_call: TRBJ2-1; cdr3_aa: CASSFSTSGGPNNEQFF; cdr3_nt: TGCGCCAGCAGCTTTTCGACTAGCGGGGGCCCAAACAATGAGCAGTTCTTC
clone_size: .; d_call: .; v_call: TRBV6-1; cdr3_length: 11; j_call: TRBJ1-2; cdr3_aa: CASRARYGYTF; cdr3_nt: TGTGCCAGCAGAGCACGCTATGGCTACACCTTC
clone_size: .; d_call: TRBD1; v_call: TRBV7-2; cdr3_length: 15; j_call: TRBJ1-5; cdr3_aa: CASSLTGQLNQPQHF; cdr3_nt: TGTGCCAGCAGCTTAACGGGACAGCTAAATCAGCCCCAGCATTTT
clone_size: .; d_call: .; v_call: TRBV30; cdr3_length: 14; j_call: TRBJ1-6; cdr3_aa: CAWRGRQFNSPLHF; cdr3_nt: TGTGCCTGGAGGGGTAGACAATTTAATTCACCCCTCCACTTT
clone_size: .; d_call: .; v_call: TRBV6-6; cdr3_length: 15; j_call: TRBJ1-1; cdr3_aa: CASSGPWGMNTEAFF; cdr3_nt: TGTGCCAGCAGTGGCCCGTGGGGCATGAACACTGAAGCTTTCTTT
clone_size: .; d_call: TRBD1; v_call: TRBV29-1; cdr3_length: 13; j_call: TRBJ1-1; cdr3_aa: CSKRQGEGTEAFF; cdr3_nt: TGCAGCAAGAGACAGGGCGAAGGGACTGAAGCTTTCTTT
clone_size: .; d_call: .; v_call: TRBV5-1; cdr3_length: 13; j_call: TRBJ1-2; cdr3_aa: CASSLAFGDGYTF; cdr3_nt: TGCGCCAGCAGCTTGGCCTTCGGGGATGGCTACACCTTC
clone_size: .; d_call: TRBD1; v_call: TRBV7-2; cdr3_length: 14; j_call: TRBJ1-2; cdr3_aa: CASSPRQGGSGYTF; cdr3_nt: TGTGCCAGCAGCCCCCGACAGGGGGGGTCCGGCTACACCTTC
clone_size: .; d_call: TRBD2; v_call: TRBV5-4; cdr3_length: 15; j_call: TRBJ2-2; cdr3_aa: CASSPERGNTGELFF; cdr3_nt: TGTGCCAGCTCCCCCGAGCGGGGGAACACCGGGGAGCTGTTTTTT
clone_size: .; d_call: .; v_call: TRBV6-5; cdr3_length: 12; j_call: TRBJ2-5; cdr3_aa: CASISPQETQYF; cdr3_nt: TGTGCCAGCATTTCCCCACAAGAGACCCAGTACTTC
clone_size: .; d_call: .; v_call: TRBV12-5; cdr3_length: 14; j_call: TRBJ2-5; cdr3_aa: CASGLVRREETQYF; cdr3_nt: TGTGCTAGTGGTTTGGTACGGAGGGAAGAGACCCAGTACTTC
clone_size: .; d_call: .; v_call: TRBV28; cdr3_length: 11; j_call: TRBJ1-1; cdr3_aa: CVAGAGTEAFF; cdr3_nt: TGTGTGGCGGGGGCGGGCACTGAAGCTTTCTTT
clone_size: once; d_call: TRBD2; v_call: TRBV27; cdr3_length: 17; j_call: TRBJ2-5; cdr3_aa: CASSWAAGGTPRDTQYF; cdr3_nt: TGTGCCAGCAGTTGGGCCGCGGGGGGGACACCAAGAGATACCCAGTACTTC
clone_size: .; d_call: .; v_call: TRBV30; cdr3_length: 13; j_call: TRBJ2-3; cdr3_aa: CAWSSLGTDTQYF; cdr3_nt: TGTGCCTGGAGTTCCCTTGGCACAGATACGCAGTATTTT
clone_size: few; d_call: .; v_call: TRBV28; cdr3_length: 12; j_call: TRBJ1-2; cdr3_aa: CASTDSSYGYTF; cdr3_nt: TGTGCCAGCACGGACAGCAGCTATGGCTACACCTTC
clone_size: .; d_call: .; v_call: TRBV13; cdr3_length: 15; j_call: TRBJ1-1; cdr3_aa: CASRPRGGGDPEAFF; cdr3_nt: TGTGCCAGCAGACCCCGGGGGGGCGGAGATCCTGAAGCTTTCTTT
clone_size: .; d_call: TRBD1; v_call: TRBV7-2; cdr3_length: 13; j_call: TRBJ1-2; cdr3_aa: CASSPTGVGGYTF; cdr3_nt: TGTGCCAGCAGCCCCACAGGGGTGGGTGGCTACACCTTC
clone_size: .; d_call: TRBD2; v_call: TRBV25-1; cdr3_length: 18; j_call: TRBJ2-2; cdr3_aa: CASSALTSGGSLGGELFF; cdr3_nt: TGTGCCAGCAGTGCCCTAACTAGCGGGGGGTCCTTAGGCGGGGAGCTGTTTTTT
clone_size: .; d_call: TRBD1; v_call: TRBV7-2; cdr3_length: 15; j_call: TRBJ2-3; cdr3_aa: CASSVMGQGTDTQYF; cdr3_nt: TGTGCCAGCAGCGTAATGGGACAGGGAACAGATACGCAGTATTTT
clone_size: .; d_call: TRBD1; v_call: TRBV7-8; cdr3_length: 16; j_call: TRBJ1-4; cdr3_aa: CASSLETGVLGEKLFF; cdr3_nt: TGTGCCAGCAGCTTGGAGACAGGGGTACTGGGCGAAAAACTGTTTTTT
clone_size: once; d_call: .; v_call: TRBV28; cdr3_length: 16; j_call: TRBJ1-6; cdr3_aa: CASSQKTGPYNSPLHF; cdr3_nt: TGTGCCAGCAGTCAAAAAACTGGGCCGTATAATTCACCCCTCCACTTT
clone_size: .; d_call: .; v_call: TRBV19; cdr3_length: 15; j_call: TRBJ1-3; cdr3_aa: CASRVGGQSGNTIYF; cdr3_nt: TGTGCCAGTAGGGTGGGCGGACAGTCTGGAAACACCATATATTTT
clone_size: .; d_call: .; v_call: TRBV9; cdr3_length: 15; j_call: TRBJ2-1; cdr3_aa: CASSVETGWRNEQFF; cdr3_nt: TGTGCCAGCAGCGTAGAGACAGGCTGGCGGAATGAGCAGTTCTTC